This T cell receptor beta chain was sequenced during a study of T-cell memory formation after mild COVID-19. Study context: There were largely donor-specific TCR clusters. Broader study findings: Contracting clones from day 15 to 85 showed balanced CD4/CD8; later expanders favored CD4+.

CDR1 is SGHRS, CDR2 YFSETQ, per germline. Trimming removed 4 bases at V and 1 base at J, with 11 bases between. This CDR3 contains 14 residues. cDNA libraries for TCR alpha and TCR beta, carrying sample barcodes and UMIs, came from 5'RACE with constant-segment primers. Each CDR3 protein is one row after TCRdb ran MiXCR on the 5' RACE reads. The data hold about 84,000 distinct CDR3 sequences, with around 13% observed a single time. In its sample, this clonotype was seen a few times. Its antigen remains unknown. This receptor was taken from an adult woman who had mild COVID-19 (a few samples of this study predate the infection). Cell type and time point are not known. V usage is TRBV5-1 and J usage is TRBJ1-1; D perhaps matches TRBD1 (5 bases). The sample consisted of PBMCs or a T cell subset sorted from them (not recorded which). Here the CDR3 reads CASSPFDRNTEAFF. For the CDR3, the DNA is TGCGCCAGCAGCCCCTTCGACAGGAACACTGAAGCTTTCTTT.